This T cell receptor beta chain was retrieved from a study of multiple sclerosis patients with progressive multifocal leukoencephalopathy. The sample's time point: before natalizumab initiation. Germline lookup yields CDR1 ENHRY and CDR2 SYGVKD. This CDR3 is 12 amino acids long. V lost 4 bases to trimming and J lost 3 bases, with 4 bases between them. The repertoire was sequenced with immunoSEQ multiplex PCR; TCRdb's copy has only in-frame clones and lacks some. The table has approximately 31,000 clones, around 89% seen once. Details on this clone: Its target is unknown.

General study points: Less diverse TRB repertoires were suggested in most PML patients.

The chain joins TRBV10-3 to TRBJ1-5, with D unresolved. The origin of this receptor is a human donor with multiple sclerosis. Sequences were obtained from PBMCs. CDR3 sequence: CAISAYNQPQHF. In nucleotides, the CDR3 is TGTGCCATCAGTGCATACAATCAGCCCCAGCATTTT.